The 29 T cell receptor beta chains below all came from one sample that was sequenced in a study of shared clonotypes between healthy human individuals. Method: immunoSEQ multiplex PCR; TCRdb's copy keeps in-frame clones and lacks some. The sample lists approximately 980,000 clones; over 60% were seen once. The sequenced sample was memory CD4+ T cells sorted from blood. As to subset: CD45RA-negative fraction. The receptors stem from a young man in good health.

The chain combines TRBV18 with TRBJ1-5; D call uncertain. The CDR3 runs to 14 residues. The V end lost 2 bases, the J end lost 5 bases, and 10 bases lay between the germline ends. Per germline, CDR1 KGHSH and CDR2 LQKENI. This CDR3 is CASSPDAVDQPQHF. CDR3 nucleotide sequence: TGTGCCAGCTCACCAGATGCGGTGGATCAGCCCCAGCATTTT.

This rearrangement joins TRBV5-1 to TRBJ2-5, with TRBD1 as a possible D gene (6 bases). Per germline, CDR1 SGHRS and CDR2 YFSETQ. The length of the CDR3 is 16 residues. The germline V and J ends were trimmed by 3 bases and 5 bases, with 20 bases remaining between them. Here the CDR3 reads CASSSGDSRGGETQYF. CDR3 nucleotide sequence: TGCGCCAGCAGCTCAGGTGACAGCAGGGGCGGCGAGACCCAGTACTTC.

V gene TRBV9 combines with J gene TRBJ1-2; D possibly corresponds to TRBD1 (6 bases). This CDR3 is built from 16 residues. CDR1 SGDLS and CDR2 YYNGEE come from the germline V gene. V shed 0 bases and J shed 0 bases, with 12 bases lying between them. CDR3 DNA: TGTGCCAGCAGCGTAGGAATGGGGACAACTAACTATGGCTACACCTTC. Its protein product is CASSVGMGTTNYGYTF.

The V and J genes are TRBV5-1 and TRBJ2-2, with 9 bases lining up with TRBD2. Germline CDR1 reads SGHRS; CDR2 reads YFSETQ. This CDR3 is built from 17 residues. V trimming: 5 bases; J trimming: 3 bases; junction bases outside the gene matches: 11. The chain's CDR3 is CASSLGRGLADTGELFF. DNA for the CDR3: TGCGCCAGCAGTCTTGGCCGGGGACTAGCTGACACCGGGGAGCTGTTTTTT. Variable domain in full (rest from reference TRBV5-1 and TRBJ2-2): KAGVTQTPRYLIKTRGQQVTLSCSPISGHRSVSWYQQTPGQGLQFLFEYFSETQRNKGNFPGRFSGRQFSNSRSEMNVSTLELGDSALYLCASSLGRGLADTGELFFGEGSRLTVL.

V is TRBV6-5 and J is TRBJ1-5; D call uncertain. The CDR3 extends over 13 amino acids. V was shortened by 4 bases and J by 6 bases, with 10 bases between the two germline ends. Germline CDR1 and CDR2: MNHEY and SVGAGI. CDR3: CASSSGRGQPQHF. CDR3 bases: TGTGCCAGCAGTTCAGGTCGGGGTCAGCCCCAGCATTTT.

The J gene is TRBJ2-1, the V gene TRBV5-1; 8 bases are shared with TRBD1. Germline CDR1 and CDR2: SGHRS and YFSETQ. J gave up 6 bases and V 2 bases, and 1 base lay outside the gene matches. The CDR3 is made up of 13 amino acids. CDR3 sequence reads: CASSFDRGNEQFF. CDR3 coding DNA: TGCGCCAGCAGCTTTGACAGGGGCAATGAGCAGTTCTTC.

V is TRBV13 and J is TRBJ2-5; 9 nucleotides line up with TRBD2. J gave up 4 bases and V 0 bases, and 9 bases lay outside the gene matches. Germline-derived CDR1 and CDR2 are PRHDT and FYEKMQ (reference sequence). The CDR3 runs 17 residues. CDR3 nucleotides: TGTGCCAGCAGCTTAGGGCTAGCGGGGATGACGAGAGAGACCCAGTACTTC. As protein: CASSLGLAGMTRETQYF.

This clone appeared once. The chain links TRBV6-1 to TRBJ1-1, with D possibly matching TRBD1 (5 bases). V was cut by 4 bases and J by 11 bases, with 14 bases left in between. The V gene's germline CDR1 is MNHNS and CDR2 SASEGT. This CDR3 comprises 12 residues. CDR3 sequence: CASSGDLQGAFF. The CDR3 DNA follows: TGTGCCAGCAGTGGGGACCTCCAAGGGGCTTTCTTT.

This rearrangement joins TRBV5-1 to TRBJ1-6; D perhaps matches TRBD1 (5 bases). This CDR3 has 13 amino acids. The germline V gene encodes CDR1 SGHRS and CDR2 YFSETQ. V was clipped by 3 bases and J by 6 bases, with 7 bases between them. The CDR3: CASSWDGNSPLHF. The CDR3 DNA is TGCGCCAGCAGCTGGGACGGTAATTCACCCCTCCACTTT.

This clone has a single count. The CDR3 loop is CASRFGLGGYTF. CDR3 DNA sequence: TGTGCCAGCAGGTTCGGGCTAGGGGGCTACACCTTC. This chain links TRBV27 with TRBJ1-2; D is undetermined. The CDR3 runs 12 residues. Trimming removed 6 bases at V and 8 bases at J, with 13 bases between. The germline CDR1 and CDR2 sequences are MNHEY and SMNVEV (reference sequence).

This chain uses TRBV5-1 with TRBJ2-3, with 10 bases lining up with TRBD2. V lost 2 bases and J lost 0; bases outside the gene matches: 3. The CDR3 totals 16 residues. The V gene's germline CDR1 is SGHRS and CDR2 YFSETQ. The CDR3 sequence: CASSLPSGGSTDTQYF. Written as DNA, the CDR3 is TGCGCCAGCAGCTTACCTAGCGGGGGAAGCACAGATACGCAGTATTTT.

V and J are TRBV2 and TRBJ2-5, with 8 bases lining up with TRBD1. Germline lookup yields CDR1 SNHLY and CDR2 FYNNEI. The CDR3 has 16 amino acids. Trimming took 8 bases from V and 4 from J; bases not matched to a gene: 15. In nucleotides, the CDR3 is TGTGCCAGCGAACAGTTCCCAACAGGGGGTATAGAGACCCAGTACTTC. It is translated as CASEQFPTGGIETQYF.

The chain joins TRBV5-4 to TRBJ2-1, with 7 bases matching TRBD2. Germline V lookup: CDR1 SGHNT, CDR2 YYREEE (reference sequence). The V and J ends lost 3 bases and 6 bases, in that order; junction bases with no gene match: 6. This CDR3 is 14 amino acids long. The CDR3 nucleotides are TGTGCCAGCAGCTCCCCGGGACTATCCAATGAGCAGTTCTTC. Residues: CASSSPGLSNEQFF.

This clone was detected only a few times. CDR3 DNA: TGTGCCAGCAGCTTGTCCCCGACTCCGAGTTATGGCTACACCTTC. It specifies CASSLSPTPSYGYTF. The chain uses TRBV5-5 and TRBJ1-2; D gene unclear. Trimming removed 1 base from V and 5 bases from J, with 15 bases in between. Per the germline V gene, CDR1 is SGHKS and CDR2 is YYEKEE (reference sequence). The CDR3 totals 15 residues.

This clone turned up a few times. The gene calls are TRBV6-5 and TRBJ1-6; no reliable D call. The CDR3 totals 14 residues. V gave up 2 bases and J gave up 5 bases, with 7 bases separating them. CDR1 is MNHEY and CDR2 is SVGAGI in the germline V gene. The CDR3 DNA is TGTGCCAGCAGTTACAGGCCGGATAATTCACCCCTCCACTTT. Translated: CASSYRPDNSPLHF.

V is TRBV27 and J is TRBJ1-5; 8 nucleotides align to TRBD1. V was clipped by 4 bases and J by 2 bases; unmatched bases: 1. Germline-derived CDR1 and CDR2 are MNHEY and SMNVEV (reference sequence). The CDR3 spans 14 residues. The CDR3 DNA reads TGTGCCAGCAGTTCGGGACAGGGCAATCAGCCCCAGCATTTT. Translated, it gives CASSSGQGNQPQHF.

The chain links TRBV4-1 to TRBJ2-5; D possibly uses TRBD1 or TRBD2 (5 bases each). V lost 3 bases and J lost 5, with 19 bases in between. The CDR3 length is 16 residues. Germline V gene lookup returns CDR1 MGHRA and CDR2 YSYEKL. CDR3 coding DNA: TGCGCCAGCAGCCAGCAGGGTGCGGGCCAAAGGGAGACCCAGTACTTC. Translating gives CASSQQGAGQRETQYF.

CDR3 region: CASSAPTDLPNNEQFF. In DNA, the CDR3 is TGCGCCAGCAGCGCGCCCACGGACTTACCAAACAATGAGCAGTTCTTC. The chain uses TRBV5-1 and TRBJ2-1; D perhaps matches TRBD2 (5 bases). Germline values: CDR1 SGHRS, CDR2 YFSETQ. CDR3 length equals 16 residues. V lost 4 bases and J 5 bases, leaving 19 bases between the germline ends.

The chain links TRBV10-1 to TRBJ2-1; D may be TRBD1 (6 bases). The ends were cut back, 6 bases at V and 0 bases at J, with 24 bases in the middle. The CDR3 spans 19 residues. CDR1 and CDR2 from the germline V gene are WNHNN and SYGVQD (reference sequence). The CDR3 loop reads CASRHETGPTPNSYNEQFF. The CDR3 region has the DNA TGCGCCAGCAGACACGAGACAGGTCCCACCCCGAACTCCTACAATGAGCAGTTCTTC.

This chain connects TRBV4-2 to TRBJ2-1, with 8 bases identical to TRBD1. J gave up 7 bases and V 3 bases, and 5 bases lay outside the gene matches. This CDR3 comprises 14 residues. CDR1 is LGHNA, CDR2 YNFKEQ, per germline. The CDR3 reads CASSQSWTGNEQFF. CDR3 coding DNA: TGTGCCAGCAGCCAGTCCTGGACAGGGAATGAGCAGTTCTTC.

V gene TRBV27 combines with J gene TRBJ1-5; unclear D gene. Trimming left V 6 bases short and J 4 bases short, with 7 bases between. The CDR3 length is 12 residues. Germline CDR1 is MNHEY and CDR2 is SMNVEV (reference sequence). CDR3 nucleotide sequence: TGTGCCAGCAGGACGGGGAATCAGCCCCAGCATTTT. Amino acid sequence: CASRTGNQPQHF.

The V gene is TRBV4-3, the J gene TRBJ1-6; TRBD1 matches at 7 bases. The CDR3 runs 16 residues. Germline CDR1 is LGHNA and CDR2 is YSLEER. The V and J ends lost 0 bases and 7 bases, in that order; junction bases with no gene match: 6. The CDR3 DNA follows: TGCGCCAGCAGCCAAGATAGAGGGGGCGGGAATTCACCCCTCCACTTT. This gives the protein CASSQDRGGGNSPLHF.

V and J are TRBV28 and TRBJ2-5; 8 bases match TRBD2. The length of the CDR3 is 15 residues. Losses at the gene ends were 3 bases for V and 5 bases for J; bases not matched to a gene: 8. Germline CDR1 is MDHEN and CDR2 is SYDVKM. The CDR3 sequence: CASSFSGLEYETQYF. The CDR3, as DNA: TGTGCCAGCAGTTTCTCGGGACTAGAGTACGAGACCCAGTACTTC.

This chain joins TRBV30 and TRBJ2-3; TRBD1 agrees at 7 bases. The length of the CDR3 is 15 residues. With V trimmed by 2 bases and J by 0 bases, 5 bases remained unmatched. CDR1 GTSNPN and CDR2 SVGIG come from the germline V gene (reference sequence). In DNA, the CDR3 is TGTGCCTGGAGTATTACAGGGGCCAGCACAGATACGCAGTATTTT. Translating gives CAWSITGASTDTQYF.

The CDR3 coding sequence is TGTGCCAGCAGTTTATCGCCGACAGGGGGCTACGAGCAGTACTTC. This translates into CASSLSPTGGYEQYF. The genes are TRBV27 and TRBJ2-7; TRBD1 aligns across 9 bases. Germline values: CDR1 MNHEY, CDR2 SMNVEV (reference sequence). This CDR3 contains 15 residues. The J segment lost 3 bases and the V segment lost 0 bases, leaving 3 bases of the junction unmatched.

DNA for the CDR3: TGTGCCTGGAGACCGTCCGACCGGGACAGGGTGGTCCTGTTTTTT. It encodes CAWRPSDRDRVVLFF. The chain links TRBV30 to TRBJ1-4, with 9 nucleotides matching TRBD1. Germline V gene lookup returns CDR1 GTSNPN and CDR2 SVGIG (reference sequence). The CDR3 has 15 residues. The V gene end was trimmed by 3 bases and the J gene end by 14 bases; junction bases not matched to a gene: 16.

CDR3 in DNA: TGCGCCAGCAGTGAGTCGACCGGGACAGCTAATGAAAAACTGTTTTTT. This codes for CASSESTGTANEKLFF. The rearrangement links TRBV10-2 to TRBJ1-4; 7 bases are a match to TRBD1. This CDR3 has 16 residues. Losses at the gene ends were 0 bases for V and 3 bases for J; bases not matched to a gene: 4. Germline lookup yields CDR1 WSHSY and CDR2 SAAADI.

This clone has only one observation. V usage is TRBV2 and J usage is TRBJ2-7; 7 bases are shared with TRBD2. The germline V gene encodes CDR1 SNHLY and CDR2 FYNNEI. This CDR3 is built from 15 residues. The junction had 6 bases not matched to a gene; V was cut back by 4 bases and J by 0 bases. CDR3 nucleotide sequence: TGTGCCAGCAGTGGCGGGGGACTTACCTCCTACGAGCAGTACTTC. It encodes CASSGGGLTSYEQYF.

The chain employs TRBV4-3 and TRBJ2-3; D may match TRBD1 or TRBD2 (6 bases each). V was clipped by 2 bases and J by 1 base, with 10 bases between them. There are 15 residues in the CDR3. Germline V gene sequence: CDR1 LGHNA, CDR2 YSLEER. CDR3 coding DNA: TGCGCCAGCAGCCAACCAGGGGAGGGCACAGATACGCAGTATTTT. It yields the protein CASSQPGEGTDTQYF.